The TCR beta chain under discussion was sequenced for a study of blood T cell repertoires in COVID-19. On the study more broadly: From T cells, B-cell-depleted T cells, or PBMCs came the material, which was cDNA or gDNA.

V was trimmed by 2 bases and J by 3 bases, leaving 4 bases between them. This CDR3 is built from 13 residues. Assay used: immunoSEQ multiplex PCR; TCRdb lists only in-frame clones, some missing. The table records roughly 200,000 clones, approximately 90% of them present only once. The chain couples TRBV12-3 or TRBV12-4 to TRBJ2-2, with D unclear. The sequenced sample was peripheral blood. This receptor was taken from a woman between 18 and 29 years old who had recovered from COVID-19. DNA for the CDR3: TGTGCCAGCAGTTTATCGGACACCGGGGAGCTGTTTTTT. Residues: CASSLSDTGELFF.